This T cell receptor (beta chain) was found in a study of OX40 agonist ivuxolimab in advanced cancers. Study information: Males comprised 75% to 90% of the group, whose mean age was roughly 64 years (range roughly 23 to 90).

V was clipped by 0 bases and J by 1 base; unmatched bases: 2. CDR1 MNHEY and CDR2 SMNVEV come from the germline V gene (reference sequence). CDR3 length: 16 amino acids. TCRdb keeps only in-frame clones here, not all; method: immunoSEQ multiplex PCR. The sample lists 80,000 or so clones, more than 85% occurring once. Sequences were derived from CD4+ or CD8+ T cells sorted from blood, sampled in a trial of the OX40 agonist ivuxolimab. J is TRBJ2-3 and V is TRBV27; the match to TRBD2 covers 9 bases. The source is an adult with an advanced solid tumor such as melanoma, head and neck, liver or kidney cancer. The CDR3, as DNA: TGTGCCAGCAGTTTATCGGTAGCGGGAGGCACAGATACGCAGTATTTT. This encodes CASSLSVAGGTDTQYF.